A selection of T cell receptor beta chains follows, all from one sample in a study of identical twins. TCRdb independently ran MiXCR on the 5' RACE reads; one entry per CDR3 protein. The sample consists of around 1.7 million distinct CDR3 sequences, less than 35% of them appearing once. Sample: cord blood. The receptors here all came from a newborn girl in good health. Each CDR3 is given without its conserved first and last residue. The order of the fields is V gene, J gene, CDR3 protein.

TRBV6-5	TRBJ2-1	ASSYSTGLVPNEQF
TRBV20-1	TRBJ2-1	SARVRAEQF
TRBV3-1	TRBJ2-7	ASSYQRTSGRGEQY
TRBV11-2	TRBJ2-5	ASSFRDLQETQY
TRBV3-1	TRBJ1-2	ASSRDGPYGHT
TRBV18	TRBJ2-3	ASSPREREIGDTQY
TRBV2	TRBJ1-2	ASRGLQGLDYGYT
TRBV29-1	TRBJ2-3	SVVVPPDTQY
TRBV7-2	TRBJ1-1	ASSSQKTGTEAF
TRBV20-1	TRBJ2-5	SANRDRGNEQY
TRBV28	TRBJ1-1	ASSLRQAGGAF
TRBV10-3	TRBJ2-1	AISERDNNEQF
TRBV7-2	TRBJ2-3	ASSHGTLITDTQY
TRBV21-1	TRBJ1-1	ASFLPENRPTEAF
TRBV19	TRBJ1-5	ASSNTGREPYSNQPQH
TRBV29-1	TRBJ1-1	SVEITGQWISEAF
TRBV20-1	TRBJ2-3	SAPGYAPDTQY
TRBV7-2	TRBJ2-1	ASRTGQGPYNEQF
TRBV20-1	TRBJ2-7	SAREDSAGLSYEQY
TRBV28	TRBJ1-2	ASTRLRDSGGYT
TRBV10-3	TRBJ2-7	AISAETGLYEQY
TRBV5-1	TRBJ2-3	ASSALSGTGPDTQY
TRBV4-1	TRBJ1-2	ASSQPRKGAFYGYT
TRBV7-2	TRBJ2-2	AGRFKEGQNTGELF
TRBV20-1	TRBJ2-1	SASTSGSSYNEQF
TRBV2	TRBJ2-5	ASSGLAGGYQETQY